This entry lists 32 T cell receptor beta chains sequenced from one sample in a study of T cells in Graves' hyperthyroidism and ophthalmopathy (dated by TCRdb to between 2017 and 2020). The library was generated by multiplex PCR. The sequencer listed for this sample is Illumina HiSeq 2000. The TCR beta CDR3 regions were amplified from RNA transcripts. The first round of RT-PCR for the TCR CDR3 was performed with the HTBI primer set and the Qiagen OneStep RT-PCR kit. The public reads were reanalyzed by TCRdb: fastp trimming at Q25, MiXCR alignment, in-frame beta chains only. Identical CDR3 proteins give one entry, which carries the most common genes and DNA. The sample table records 600,000 to 900,000 distinct CDR3 sequences; 16% of these occur just once. The top ten hold roughly 8% of the sample. The material sequenced was blood. These TCRs come from a man younger than 30 with Graves' hyperthyroidism.

The rearrangement uses TRBV6-4 and TRBJ2-7; D might be TRBD1 (6 bases). Germline assignment: CDR1 MRHNA and CDR2 SNTAGT. The V end was cut by 9 bases, the J end by 1 base, with 16 bases between. CDR3 length equals 14 residues. CDR3 nucleotides: TGTGCCAGTCGAACCGGGACACCTTCCTACGAGCAGTACTTC. It specifies CASRTGTPSYEQYF.

This clonotype was recorded a few times. The chain couples TRBV5-1 to TRBJ2-7; D may be TRBD1 or TRBD2 (5 bases each). Trimming took 3 bases from V and 2 from J, leaving 9 bases between them. The germline CDR1 and CDR2 sequences are SGHRS and YFSETQ. The length of the CDR3 is 13 residues. CDR3: CASSWDLPYEQYF. The CDR3, as DNA: TGCGCCAGCAGCTGGGACCTACCCTACGAGCAGTACTTC.

The chain recombines TRBV14 with TRBJ2-1, with 10 bases aligning to TRBD2. The V and J ends lost 2 bases and 9 bases, in that order; junction bases with no gene match: 4. The CDR3 is 14 residues long. The V gene's germline CDR1 is SGHDN and CDR2 FVKESK. The CDR3 nucleotides are TGTGCCAGCAGCCAATGGACTAGCGGTGCTGAGCAGTTCTTC. Its translation is CASSQWTSGAEQFF.

This clonotype was counted many times. The V gene is TRBV7-6, the J gene TRBJ2-2; D call uncertain. The CDR3 totals 13 residues. Trimming cost V 6 bases and J 7 bases, with 12 bases left between them. Germline CDR1 reads SGHVS; CDR2 reads FNYEAQ. The CDR3 sequence: CASSYTDYGELFF. CDR3 DNA: TGTGCCAGCAGTTACACCGATTACGGGGAGCTGTTTTTT.

The table lists this clonotype with many counts. This chain links TRBV30 with TRBJ2-1, with D perhaps matching TRBD2 (6 bases). The CDR3 is 15 residues long. V was pared by 2 bases and J by 4 bases, with 15 bases between. Per germline, CDR1 GTSNPN and CDR2 SVGIG (reference sequence). CDR3 DNA sequence: TGTGCCTGGAGTCAGCAAGGGGACTGGTACAATGAGCAGTTCTTC. The encoded protein is CAWSQQGDWYNEQFF.

This clonotype has a count of ten or more. This chain joins TRBV28 and TRBJ2-1; the D call may be TRBD1 or TRBD2 (6 bases each). This CDR3 contains 16 residues. Trimming left V 2 bases short and J 9 bases short, with 20 bases between. Germline-derived CDR1 and CDR2 are MDHEN and SYDVKM. CDR3 nucleotides: TGTGCCAGCAGTTTACCTACAGGGAGGAGGGGGAGTGAGCAGTTCTTC. Protein: CASSLPTGRRGSEQFF. Combining the CDR3 with reference TRBV28 and TRBJ2-1 gives the whole variable domain DVKVTQSSRYLVKRTGEKVFLECVQDMDHENMFWYRQDPGLGLRLIYFSYDVKMKEKGDIPEGYSVSREKKERFSLILESASTNQTSMYLCASSLPTGRRGSEQFFGPGTRLTVL.

This clonotype appeared many times. The chain combines TRBV11-1 with TRBJ1-1, with a weak D call TRBD1 (6 bases). Germline loops: CDR1 SGHAT, CDR2 FQDESV (reference sequence). V gave up 0 bases and J gave up 7 bases, with 12 bases separating them. The CDR3 is 14 amino acids. The CDR3 reads CASSLAEGGVEAFF. The CDR3 DNA sequence: TGTGCCAGCAGCTTAGCAGAGGGGGGAGTTGAAGCTTTCTTT.

This clonotype was counted many times. The V gene is TRBV28, the J gene TRBJ2-7, with 8 positions matching TRBD1. Germline loops: CDR1 MDHEN, CDR2 SYDVKM. Trimming at V came to 2 bases and at J to 0 bases, leaving 3 bases not matched to a gene. The CDR3 loop spans 15 amino acids. The CDR3 loop reads CASSLRGTGSYEQYF. The CDR3 nucleotides read TGTGCCAGCAGTTTACGGGGGACAGGCTCCTACGAGCAGTACTTC.

This clonotype showed up many times. The chain has TRBV7-9 and TRBJ2-7; no definite D call. Germline V gene data show CDR1 as SEHNR and CDR2 as FQNEAQ (reference sequence). The V end was cut by 8 bases, the J end by 5 bases, with 19 bases between. The CDR3 sequence is 14 residues long. Here the CDR3 DNA reads TGTGCCAGCGCCCCCGGTCCCCGAGACCACGAGCAGTACTTC. Protein sequence: CASAPGPRDHEQYF.

There are a few counts of this clonotype. J is TRBJ2-3 and V is TRBV9; TRBD2 matches 10 bases. J was trimmed by 5 bases and V by 6 bases; bases with no gene match: 6. There are 14 residues in the CDR3. Per the germline V gene, CDR1 is SGDLS and CDR2 is YYNGEE. CDR3 amino acids: CASTLAGMGDTQYF. CDR3 coding DNA: TGTGCCAGCACACTAGCGGGGATGGGAGATACGCAGTATTTT.

This clonotype appeared a single time. It is likely a read error, because the conserved phenylalanine at the end of the CDR3 is missing. V is TRBV30 and J is TRBJ1-1; D is unclear. Trimming left V 3 bases short and J 0 bases short, with 11 bases between. The CDR3 loop spans 14 amino acids. Germline CDR1 reads GTSNPN; CDR2 reads SVGIG (reference sequence). CDR3 in amino acids: CAWRRQLLNTEAFL. In nucleotides, the CDR3 is TGTGCCTGGAGACGGCAGCTTCTGAACACTGAAGCTTTCCTT.

The rearrangement joins TRBV28 to TRBJ2-1; D is possibly TRBD1 (7 bases). Germline CDR1 is MDHEN and CDR2 is SYDVKM. CDR3 length: 13 residues. CDR3 sequence reads: CATRRGRDNEQFF. The CDR3 DNA follows: TGTGCAACAAGGAGGGGGCGCGACAATGAGCAGTTCTTC.

Ten or more counts support this clonotype. CDR3 protein: CASSRRTGGADTQYF. The CDR3 DNA follows: TGTGCCAGCAGCCGCCGGACGGGGGGGGCAGATACGCAGTATTTT. The chain uses TRBV27 and TRBJ2-3, with 8 bases matching TRBD2. J gave up 4 bases and V 6 bases, and 9 bases lay outside the gene matches. The CDR3 loop spans 15 amino acids. Germline-derived CDR1 and CDR2 are MNHEY and SMNVEV (reference sequence).

Details on this clonotype: Relative to the germline gene, one junction end is altered; a read error may explain this. The CDR3 is CASSEGWTSVSF. The CDR3 DNA reads TGTGCCAGCAGTGAAGGGTGGACTTCCGTCTCCTTC. This chain connects TRBV6-1 to TRBJ1-2; unclear D gene. Per the germline V gene, CDR1 is MNHNS and CDR2 is SASEGT. The CDR3 length is 12 residues.

The rearrangement joins TRBV6-6 to TRBJ2-2; 7 bases fit TRBD2. This CDR3 has 19 amino acids. With 0 bases clipped from V and 3 bases from J, the junction kept 13 bases outside the gene matches. Germline lookup yields CDR1 MNHNY and CDR2 SVGAGI (reference sequence). The chain's CDR3 is CASSYSKRGKRDDTGELFF. CDR3 DNA: TGTGCCAGCAGTTACTCGAAGCGCGGGAAGCGGGACGACACCGGGGAGCTGTTTTTT.

This clonotype was counted many times. The genes are TRBV7-2 and TRBJ2-5; D is unresolved. Germline CDR1 reads SGHTA; CDR2 reads FQGNSA. The CDR3 is 13 amino acids. The V and J ends lost 4 bases and 4 bases respectively, with 10 bases between them. CDR3 DNA sequence: TGTGCCAGCAGCTCCTTCCGAGGAGAGACCCAGTACTTC. As protein: CASSSFRGETQYF.

Worth noting for this clonotype: A much larger clone sits a single nucleotide away, making a read error possible. The J gene is TRBJ2-3, the V gene TRBV6-1; 10 nucleotides match TRBD2. The CDR3 is 14 residues long. Germline values: CDR1 MNHNS, CDR2 SASEGT. The V and J ends lost 8 bases and 3 bases, in that order; junction bases with no gene match: 5. This CDR3 is CASGIAGGTDTQYF. The CDR3 DNA reads as TGTGCCAGCGGTATAGCGGGAGGTACAGATACGCAGTATTTT.

This clonotype has a handful of counts. The rearrangement uses TRBV28 and TRBJ2-7; D may match TRBD1 or TRBD2 (5 bases each). This CDR3 is 14 amino acids long. With 3 bases removed from V and 6 bases from J, the gap between germline ends came to 15 bases. Per the germline V gene, CDR1 is MDHEN and CDR2 is SYDVKM. DNA for the CDR3: TGTGCCAGCAGTTTGTTGGGGGTGCCCCCCGAGCAGTACTTC. Its protein product is CASSLLGVPPEQYF.

This clonotype was recorded many times. The chain uses TRBV7-9 and TRBJ1-6; D is uncertain. This CDR3 comprises 14 residues. Germline V gene lookup returns CDR1 SEHNR and CDR2 FQNEAQ (reference sequence). Between the trimmed V and J ends, which lost 1 base and 8 bases, there was a span of 9 bases. CDR3 in amino acids: CASSLGPGDSPLHF. DNA of the CDR3: TGTGCCAGCAGCTTAGGGCCTGGGGATTCACCCCTCCACTTT.

Many counts were recorded for this clonotype. V and J are TRBV6-2 or TRBV6-3 and TRBJ1-2; no definite D call. Trimming removed 5 bases at V and 0 bases at J, with 4 bases between. In germline, CDR1 is MNHEY, CDR2 SVGEGT. This CDR3 is 12 amino acids long. The CDR3: CASSDPNYGYTF. The CDR3 DNA follows: TGTGCCAGCAGTGACCCTAACTATGGCTACACCTTC.

This clonotype was counted between two and nine times. V usage is TRBV28 and J usage is TRBJ1-2; TRBD1 aligns across 8 bases. V shed 4 bases, J shed 4 bases, and the junction held 8 bases outside the gene matches. This CDR3 is built from 15 residues. The V gene's germline CDR1 is MDHEN and CDR2 SYDVKM. CDR3 protein: CASSWTRGRGYGYTF. DNA for the CDR3: TGTGCCAGCAGTTGGACCAGGGGGCGGGGCTATGGCTACACCTTC.

This clonotype was recorded many times. The rearrangement links TRBV15 to TRBJ2-5; 9 nucleotides line up with TRBD1. With V trimmed by 5 bases and J by 5 bases, 15 bases remained unmatched. CDR3 length: 17 amino acids. Germline CDR1 reads LNHNV; CDR2 reads YYDKDF (reference sequence). The CDR3 nucleotides are TGTGCCACCAGCTACGGGCTAGACAGGGGGATTGGGGAGACCCAGTACTTC. Its protein product is CATSYGLDRGIGETQYF.

This clonotype was recorded at least ten times. This chain uses TRBV12-3 or TRBV12-4 with TRBJ1-1, with a tentative D call TRBD1 (6 bases). The V and J ends lost 6 bases and 0 bases respectively, with 11 bases between them. The CDR3 loop spans 14 amino acids. CDR3 sequence (DNA): TGTGCCAGCAGACATACAGGGATGAACACTGAAGCTTTCTTT. As protein: CASRHTGMNTEAFF.

This clonotype has a handful of counts. V and J are TRBV6-1 and TRBJ1-5; perhaps TRBD1 as D (6 bases). V lost 4 bases, J lost 7 bases, and 14 bases lay in between. The CDR3 length is 14 residues. Germline CDR1 and CDR2: MNHNS and SASEGT. CDR3 nucleotides: TGTGCCAGCAGTGCACAGGGAGGGGGACAGCCCCAGCATTTT. It specifies CASSAQGGGQPQHF.

At least ten counts were recorded for this clonotype. The CDR3 here is CASSPPGTGIPFF. As DNA, the CDR3 is TGTGCCAGCAGCCCCCCCGGGACAGGGATCCCTTTCTTT. The rearrangement links TRBV6-1 to TRBJ1-1, with TRBD1 matching 9 bases. This CDR3 region has 13 residues. CDR1 and CDR2 from the germline V gene are MNHNS and SASEGT. After removal of 6 bases from V and 12 bases from J, the junction contained 11 bases not matched to a gene.

V usage is TRBV20-1 and J usage is TRBJ1-1; 7 bases align to TRBD1. V lost 3 bases and J lost 6; bases outside the gene matches: 4. CDR1 DFQATT and CDR2 SNEGSKA come from the germline V gene (reference sequence). The CDR3 is 12 amino acids. The CDR3 is CSASRTGSEAFF. In nucleotides, the CDR3 is TGCAGTGCTAGTCGGACAGGCTCTGAAGCTTTCTTT.

This clonotype was seen at least ten times. This chain uses TRBV12-3 or TRBV12-4 with TRBJ2-7; weak D call: TRBD1 (5 bases). This CDR3 contains 14 residues. The V gene lost 5 bases and the J gene lost 3 bases, with 14 bases spanning the gap. CDR3 sequence (DNA): TGTGCCAGCAGTCGATCGACAGTGGGCTACGAGCAGTACTTC. It encodes CASSRSTVGYEQYF.

This clonotype was observed at least ten times. This rearrangement joins TRBV6-1 to TRBJ2-3; D ambiguous. Trimming removed 6 bases from V and 2 bases from J, with 9 bases in between. Germline V gene data show CDR1 as MNHNS and CDR2 as SASEGT. The CDR3 spans 13 residues. CDR3 nucleotides: TGTGCCAGCAGGGCCGACCCCACAGATACGCAGTATTTT. Its protein product is CASRADPTDTQYF.

A note on this clonotype: Germline is not matched at one junction end, which may reflect a read error. V usage is TRBV19 and J usage is TRBJ1-5; D might be TRBD1 (5 bases). There are 14 residues in the CDR3. Germline V gives CDR1 LNHDA, CDR2 SQIVND (reference sequence). CDR3 residues: CASKEGAGNQPQHF. The CDR3 DNA reads as TGTGCTAGTAAGGAAGGGGCGGGCAATCAGCCCCAGCATTTT.

V and J are TRBV2 and TRBJ2-3; 7 nucleotides line up with TRBD1. V lost 9 bases and J lost 6; bases outside the gene matches: 9. This CDR3 contains 13 residues. The germline V gene has CDR1 SNHLY and CDR2 FYNNEI. CDR3 in amino acids: CAREQGTRDTQYF. The CDR3 DNA reads as TGTGCCAGGGAACAGGGGACGAGGGATACGCAGTATTTT.

With respect to this clonotype: It may be a read error: a sequence one base away is much more abundant. V gene TRBV28 combines with J gene TRBJ2-3, with D unclear. The CDR3 runs to 15 residues. The V and J ends lost 5 bases and 4 bases respectively, with 16 bases between them. CDR1 and CDR2 from the germline V gene are MDHEN and SYDVKM. The DNA for the CDR3 is TGTGCCAGCAGTCTCGTTGTCAGTGGGTCAGATACGCAGTATTTT. This gives the protein CASSLVVSGSDTQYF.

This clonotype was detected ten times or more. This chain uses TRBV28 with TRBJ1-4; TRBD1 matches at 8 bases. The V and J ends lost 7 bases and 3 bases, in that order; junction bases with no gene match: 7. CDR3 length: 15 amino acids. Germline V lookup: CDR1 MDHEN, CDR2 SYDVKM. CDR3 in DNA: TGTGCCAGCAACCCGGAACAGGGGGCTAATGAAAAACTGTTTTTT. Protein product: CASNPEQGANEKLFF.